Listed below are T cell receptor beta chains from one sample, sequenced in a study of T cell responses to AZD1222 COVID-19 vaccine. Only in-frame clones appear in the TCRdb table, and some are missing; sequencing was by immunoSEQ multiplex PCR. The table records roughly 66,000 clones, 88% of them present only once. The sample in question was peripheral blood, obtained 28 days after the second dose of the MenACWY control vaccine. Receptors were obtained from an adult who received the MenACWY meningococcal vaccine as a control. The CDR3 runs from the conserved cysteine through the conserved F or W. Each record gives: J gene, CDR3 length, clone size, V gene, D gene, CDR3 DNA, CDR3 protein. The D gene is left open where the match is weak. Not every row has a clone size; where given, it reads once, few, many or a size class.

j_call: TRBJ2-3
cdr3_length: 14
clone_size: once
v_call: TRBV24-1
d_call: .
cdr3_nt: TGTGCCACCAGTGAAGTGGGAGCAGGTGATACGCAGTATTTT
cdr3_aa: CATSEVGAGDTQYF

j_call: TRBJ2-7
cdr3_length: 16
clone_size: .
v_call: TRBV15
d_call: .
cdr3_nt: TGTGCCACCAGCGGACCACATACCGGCGCGACCTACGAGCAGTACTTC
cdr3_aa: CATSGPHTGATYEQYF

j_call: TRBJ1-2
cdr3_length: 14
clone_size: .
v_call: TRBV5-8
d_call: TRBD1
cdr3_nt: TGTGCCAGCAGGGGGGACAGGTGGAAATATGGCTACACCTTC
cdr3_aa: CASRGDRWKYGYTF

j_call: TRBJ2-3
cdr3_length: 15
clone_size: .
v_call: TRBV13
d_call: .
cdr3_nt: TGTGCCAGCAGCTGCGGACTGGGGGGCACAGATACGCAGTATTTT
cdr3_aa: CASSCGLGGTDTQYF

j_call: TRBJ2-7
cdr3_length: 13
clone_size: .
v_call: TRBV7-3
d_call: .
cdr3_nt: TGTGCCAGCAGCTTAACTCGGGGGCGAGAGCAGTACTTC
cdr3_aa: CASSLTRGREQYF

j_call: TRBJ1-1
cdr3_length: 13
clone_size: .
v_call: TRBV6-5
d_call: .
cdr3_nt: TGTGCCAGCAGTTACGACAGATACACTGAAGCTTTCTTT
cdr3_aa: CASSYDRYTEAFF

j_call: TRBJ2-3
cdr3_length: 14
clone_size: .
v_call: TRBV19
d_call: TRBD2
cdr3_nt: TGTGCCAGTCGACTAGCGGGAGGGCCAGATACGCAGTATTTT
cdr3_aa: CASRLAGGPDTQYF

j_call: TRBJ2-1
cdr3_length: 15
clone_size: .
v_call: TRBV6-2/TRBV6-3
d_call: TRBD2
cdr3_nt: TGTGCCAGCAGTCTCCCTAGCGGGAGTCAAGATGAGCAGTTCTTC
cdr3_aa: CASSLPSGSQDEQFF

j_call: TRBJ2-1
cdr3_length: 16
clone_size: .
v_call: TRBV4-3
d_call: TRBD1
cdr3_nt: TGCGCCAGCAGCCAAGGGACAGGGGAGGGATGGAGGGAGCAGTTCTTC
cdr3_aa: CASSQGTGEGWREQFF

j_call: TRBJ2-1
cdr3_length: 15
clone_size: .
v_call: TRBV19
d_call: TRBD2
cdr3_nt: TGTGCCAGTAGTACAAGCGGGGGGGCACATAATGAGCAGTTCTTC
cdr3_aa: CASSTSGGAHNEQFF

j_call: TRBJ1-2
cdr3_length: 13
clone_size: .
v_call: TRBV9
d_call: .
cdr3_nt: TGTGCCAGCAGCGCAAGTAAGAACTATGGCTACACCTTC
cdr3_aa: CASSASKNYGYTF

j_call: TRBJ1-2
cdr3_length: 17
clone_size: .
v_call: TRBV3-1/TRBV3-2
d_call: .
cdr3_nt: TGTGCCAGCAGCCAATGGGTCGGGGATCCCCAAGCCTATGGCTACACCTTC
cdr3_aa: CASSQWVGDPQAYGYTF

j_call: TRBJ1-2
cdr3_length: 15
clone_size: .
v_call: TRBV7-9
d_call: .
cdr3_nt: TGTGCCAGCAGTCCCCCCCGTGCCGAGGGCTATGGCTACACCTTC
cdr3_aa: CASSPPRAEGYGYTF

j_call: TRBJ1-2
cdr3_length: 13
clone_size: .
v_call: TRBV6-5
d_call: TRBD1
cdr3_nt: TGTGCCAGCAGTAGACAGGGCTCTGGGGGCTACACCTTC
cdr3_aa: CASSRQGSGGYTF

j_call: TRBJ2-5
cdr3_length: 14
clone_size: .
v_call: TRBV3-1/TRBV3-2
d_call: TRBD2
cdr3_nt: TGTGCCAGCAGCTATAGCGGGAGTCCGGAGACCCAGTACTTC
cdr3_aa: CASSYSGSPETQYF

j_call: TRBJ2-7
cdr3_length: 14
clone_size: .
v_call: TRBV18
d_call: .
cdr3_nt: TGTGCCAGCTCACCACGGCAGCAATCCTACGAGCAGTACTTC
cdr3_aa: CASSPRQQSYEQYF

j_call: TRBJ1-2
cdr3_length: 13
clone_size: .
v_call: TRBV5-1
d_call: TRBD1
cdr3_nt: TGCGCCAGCTCCTCGGGACAGCCCTATGGCTACACCTTC
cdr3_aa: CASSSGQPYGYTF

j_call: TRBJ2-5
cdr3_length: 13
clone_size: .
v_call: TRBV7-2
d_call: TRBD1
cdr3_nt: TGTGCCAGCACCTCGCACAGGGGAGAGACCCAGTACTTC
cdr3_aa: CASTSHRGETQYF

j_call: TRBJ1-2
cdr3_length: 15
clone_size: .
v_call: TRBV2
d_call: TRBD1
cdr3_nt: TGTGCCAGCAGGGACGGACAGGGGGCTAACTATGGCTACACCTTC
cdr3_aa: CASRDGQGANYGYTF

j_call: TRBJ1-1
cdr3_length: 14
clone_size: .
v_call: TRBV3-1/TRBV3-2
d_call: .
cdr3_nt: TGTGCCAGCAGCCAGGCTTCCAGGGACACTGAAGCTTTCTTT
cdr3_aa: CASSQASRDTEAFF

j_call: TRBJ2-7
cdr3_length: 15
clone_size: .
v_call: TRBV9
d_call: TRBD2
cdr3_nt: TGTGCCAGCAGCGTAGAAGCGGGAGTCTCCTACGAGCAGTACTTC
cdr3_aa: CASSVEAGVSYEQYF

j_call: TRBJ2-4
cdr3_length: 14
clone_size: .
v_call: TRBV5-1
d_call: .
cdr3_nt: TGCGCCCCCGGTGGGGAGATAGCCAAAAACATTCAGTACTTC
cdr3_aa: CAPGGEIAKNIQYF

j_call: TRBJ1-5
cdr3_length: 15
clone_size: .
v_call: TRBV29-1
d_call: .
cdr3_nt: TGCAGCGTTCGAGTTACAGGAGCCCCGAATCAGCCCCAGCATTTT
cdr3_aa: CSVRVTGAPNQPQHF

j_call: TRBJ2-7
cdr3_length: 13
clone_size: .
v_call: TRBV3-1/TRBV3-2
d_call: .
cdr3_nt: TGTGCCAGCAGCAGGGACGCCTCCTACGAGCAGTACTTC
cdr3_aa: CASSRDASYEQYF

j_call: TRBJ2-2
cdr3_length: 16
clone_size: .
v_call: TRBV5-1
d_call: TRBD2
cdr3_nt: TGCGCCAGCAGCTCTTGGACTAGCGGGGCCACCGGGGAGCTGTTTTTT
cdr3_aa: CASSSWTSGATGELFF

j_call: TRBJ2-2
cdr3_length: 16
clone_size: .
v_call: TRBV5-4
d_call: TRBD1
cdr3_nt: TGTGCCAGCAGCTTGGCGGGACAGGGGTACACCGGGGAGCTGTTTTTT
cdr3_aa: CASSLAGQGYTGELFF

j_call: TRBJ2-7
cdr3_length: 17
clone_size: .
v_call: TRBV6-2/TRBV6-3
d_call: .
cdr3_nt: TGTGCCAGCAGTTACTCTGGTCTTGCCCGACAGGCCTACGAGCAGTACTTC
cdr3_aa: CASSYSGLARQAYEQYF

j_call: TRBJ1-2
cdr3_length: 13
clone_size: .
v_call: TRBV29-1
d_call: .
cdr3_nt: TGCAGCGTTGCTCGACAGGCTAATGTTGGCTACACCTTC
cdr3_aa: CSVARQANVGYTF

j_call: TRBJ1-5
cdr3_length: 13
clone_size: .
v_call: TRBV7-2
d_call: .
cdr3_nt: TGTGCCAGCAGCTTCAATCCCAATCAGCCCCAGCATTTT
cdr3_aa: CASSFNPNQPQHF

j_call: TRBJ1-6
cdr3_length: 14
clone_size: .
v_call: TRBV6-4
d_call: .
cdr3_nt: TGTGCCAGCAGTGAGGGACCGCCTAATTCACCCCTCCACTTT
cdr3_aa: CASSEGPPNSPLHF

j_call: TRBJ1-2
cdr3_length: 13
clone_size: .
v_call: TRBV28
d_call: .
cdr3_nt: TGTGCCAGCAGTTTATCCGGGAACTATGGCTACACCTTC
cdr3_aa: CASSLSGNYGYTF

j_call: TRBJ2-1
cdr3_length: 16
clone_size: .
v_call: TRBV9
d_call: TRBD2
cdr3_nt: TGTGCCAGCACCCGTACTCCCAGCGGGGGGGCCGATGAGCAGTTCTTC
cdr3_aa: CASTRTPSGGADEQFF

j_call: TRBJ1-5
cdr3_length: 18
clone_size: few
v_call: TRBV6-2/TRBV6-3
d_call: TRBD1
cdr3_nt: TGTGCCAGCAGTTACGACCGCCCTGGGACAGGGGGGTATCAGCCCCAGCATTTT
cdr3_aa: CASSYDRPGTGGYQPQHF